A selection of T cell receptor beta chains follows, all from one sample in a study of blood T cell repertoires in COVID-19. Here immunoSEQ multiplex PCR was the method, and the copy in TCRdb shows in-frame clones only, minus some. The table lists 300,000 to 400,000 clones, approximately 91% of them singletons. Sequenced material: peripheral blood. Every receptor here comes from a woman between 70 and 85 years old with COVID-19, enrolled during active disease. Each CDR3 is given without its conserved first and last residue.

cdr3_length,v_call,cdr3_aa
13,TRBV28,ASTKPLGQTETQY
13,TRBV28,ASTGKDRGFYEQY
9,TRBV20-1,SAFTSYEQY
12,TRBV6-5,ASRPPGGDQPQH
12,TRBV21-1,ASSNEDRPYGYT
16,TRBV5-1,ASSRQGPRRGDNSPLH
14,TRBV9,ASSVGAKNPTDTQY
12,TRBV27,ASSFTGAPYEQY
12,TRBV11-2,ASSSGGGITEAF
11,TRBV24-1,ATSDLYTDTQY
11,TRBV7-3,ASGRQGDTEAF
13,TRBV7-2,ASSLVPGWSYGYT
14,TRBV30,AWRRGGARGNSPLH
13,TRBV30,AWSIPGAAGETQY
11,TRBV5-1,ASSLTTGLEQF
9,TRBV10-3,AISQGLGQF
15,TRBV6-1,ASSEAKTGEKNQPQH
13,TRBV27,ASSFRFGLADTQY
13,TRBV27,ASSTYRGVGQEQY
11,TRBV5-1,ASSIDRFNEQF
16,TRBV9,ASSEPAGGVLSGNTIY
11,TRBV2,ASSSQGRTEAF
15,TRBV3-1/TRBV3-2,ASSQDGEAPPYNEQF
11,TRBV2,ASRGGGSYEQY
12,TRBV6-1,ASSVTPLVSGYT
15,TRBV5-1,ASSFSRSSGSTDTQY
12,TRBV18,ASSGQGVDYGYT
14,TRBV5-1,ASSPLAGGNTGELF
9,TRBV5-1,ASSPGYGYT
10,TRBV2,ASRDRGYEQY
13,TRBV6-6,ASRPPGDGTDTQY
13,TRBV30,AWSGGQAPSEPQH
14,TRBV7-2,ASSLDTGMGGNTIY
11,TRBV10-3,AISATPRGEQY
11,TRBV5-1,ASRVDRNNEQF
13,TRBV5-4,ASSSFQGAGDTQY
11,TRBV5-1,ASSRSDDRGTF
14,TRBV27,ASSSFRGSYNSPLH
14,TRBV5-1,ASSLAGVIGGETQY
11,TRBV5-4,ASSLGQNYEQY
13,TRBV10-3,AISESTGDHYGYT
13,TRBV6-4,ASRRWAANTGELF
13,TRBV5-1,ASSTGQGVTYEQY
13,TRBV4-3,ASSQGLGLVYEQY
18,TRBV28,ASSPRPGQNTKSSGNTIY
12,TRBV29-1,SVESVQGASGYT